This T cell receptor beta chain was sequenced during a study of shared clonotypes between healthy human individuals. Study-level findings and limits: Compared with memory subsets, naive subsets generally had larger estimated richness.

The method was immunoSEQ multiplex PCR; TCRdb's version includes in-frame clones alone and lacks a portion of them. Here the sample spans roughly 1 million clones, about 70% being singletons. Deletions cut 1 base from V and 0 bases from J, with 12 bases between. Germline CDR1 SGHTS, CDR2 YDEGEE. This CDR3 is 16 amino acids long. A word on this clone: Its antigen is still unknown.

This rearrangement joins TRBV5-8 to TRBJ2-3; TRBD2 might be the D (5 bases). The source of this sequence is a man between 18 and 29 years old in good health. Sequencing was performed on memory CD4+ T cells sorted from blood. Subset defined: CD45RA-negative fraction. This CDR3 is CASSLRRGPSTDTQYF. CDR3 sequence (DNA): TGTGCCAGCAGCTTGCGTCGGGGTCCTAGCACAGATACGCAGTATTTT.